Shown below are 29 T cell receptor beta chains from a single sample sequenced in a study of shared clonotypes between healthy human individuals. The protocol was immunoSEQ multiplex PCR, while the TCRdb copy is restricted to in-frame clones and leaves out a portion. Here the sample spans roughly 1 million clones, around 78% being singletons. Sequencing was done on a sample of memory CD4+ T cells from PBMCs. Subset described: CD45RA-negative fraction. Receptors were obtained from a man between 18 and 35 years old in good health. Some clones in this sample may be carry-over from other donors' samples.

The chain is built from TRBV19 and TRBJ1-4; TRBD1 might be the D (5 bases). Trimming took off 7 bases at V and 0 bases at J, with 9 bases between the two ends. Germline V gene lookup returns CDR1 LNHDA and CDR2 SQIVND (reference sequence). The CDR3 is 14 residues long. CDR3 loop: CASTGTSTNEKLFF. DNA for the CDR3: TGTGCCAGTACCGGGACCTCAACTAATGAAAAACTGTTTTTT.

This chain uses TRBV9 with TRBJ2-5; either TRBD1 or TRBD2 may fit D (5 bases each). The germline gives CDR1 SGDLS, CDR2 YYNGEE. The V and J ends lost 3 bases and 3 bases respectively, with 12 bases between them. The CDR3 length is 14 residues. CDR3 sequence reads: CASSAREQEETQYF. In DNA form, the CDR3 reads TGTGCCAGCAGCGCCCGGGAACAGGAAGAGACCCAGTACTTC.

This clone was detected once. V and J are TRBV27 and TRBJ1-3, with D hard to call. CDR3 length: 13 residues. Germline lookup yields CDR1 MNHEY and CDR2 SMNVEV (reference sequence). V was cut by 5 bases and J by 0 bases, with 5 bases left in between. In DNA, the CDR3 is TGTGCCAGCAGTCCAAACTCTGGAAACACCATATATTTT. It encodes CASSPNSGNTIYF.

This rearrangement joins TRBV6-1 to TRBJ2-7, with D unresolved. V was shortened by 2 bases and J by 0 bases, with 8 bases between the two germline ends. This CDR3 region has 14 residues. CDR1 is MNHNS and CDR2 is SASEGT in the germline V gene. The CDR3 DNA reads as TGTGCCAGCAGTGAACTAGTGGGCTCCTACGAGCAGTACTTC. It translates to CASSELVGSYEQYF.

The chain joins TRBV4-2 to TRBJ1-5; D is ambiguous. Germline CDR1 and CDR2: LGHNA and YNFKEQ. V lost 4 bases to trimming and J lost 2 bases, with 6 bases between them. CDR3 size: 13 residues. The CDR3 DNA is TGTGCCAGCAGCCTGACGGGCAATCAGCCCCAGCATTTT. This sequence encodes CASSLTGNQPQHF.

The CDR3 is CASSLGQENTEAFF. As DNA, the CDR3 is TGTGCCAGCAGCTTAGGACAAGAGAACACTGAAGCTTTCTTT. This chain links TRBV7-9 with TRBJ1-1; no reliable D call. V lost 1 base and J 1 base, leaving 7 bases between the germline ends. Germline CDR1 reads SEHNR; CDR2 reads FQNEAQ (reference sequence). This CDR3 is 14 amino acids long.

The rearrangement links TRBV6-6 to TRBJ2-3; 12 bases are shared with TRBD2. V lost 0 bases, J lost 5 bases, and 0 bases stayed unmatched. Germline V gives CDR1 MNHNY, CDR2 SVGAGI (reference sequence). This CDR3 is 15 amino acids long. CDR3 bases: TGTGCCAGCAGTTACTCGGGACTAGCGGGAGATACGCAGTATTTT. Encoded protein: CASSYSGLAGDTQYF.

The chain has TRBV11-2 and TRBJ2-1, with TRBD1 identical over 11 bases. The V gene end was trimmed by 4 bases and the J gene end by 10 bases; junction bases not matched to a gene: 15. The CDR3 loop spans 17 amino acids. Germline V gene sequence: CDR1 SGHAT, CDR2 FQNNGV. In DNA, the CDR3 is TGTGCCAGCAGCTCTATTCCGGGACAGGGGGTGGCACGAGAGCAGTTCTTC. Residues: CASSSIPGQGVAREQFF.

This chain uses TRBV7-9 with TRBJ2-5; D gene unclear. Trimming removed 3 bases from V and 2 bases from J, with 7 bases in between. Looked up from germline, CDR1 is SEHNR and CDR2 is FQNEAQ (reference sequence). The CDR3 is 13 residues long. The DNA for the CDR3 is TGTGCCAGCAGCTTTTTAAGACAAGAGACCCAGTACTTC. Amino acids: CASSFLRQETQYF. Drawing the rest from reference TRBV7-9 and TRBJ2-5, the complete variable domain is DTGVSQNPRHKITKRGQNVTFRCDPISEHNRLYWYRQTLGQGPEFLTYFQNEAQLEKSRLLSDRFSAERPKGSFSTLEIQRTEQGDSAMYLCASSFLRQETQYFGPGTRLLVL.

V is TRBV15 and J is TRBJ2-1; 8 bases fit TRBD2. Germline CDR1 and CDR2: LNHNV and YYDKDF (reference sequence). The CDR3 is 12 residues long. J was trimmed by 8 bases and V by 5 bases; bases with no gene match: 2. The CDR3 bases are TGTGCCACCAGCGGGGGACTAGATGAGCAGTTCTTC. This translates into CATSGGLDEQFF. Combining the CDR3 with reference TRBV15 and TRBJ2-1 gives the whole variable domain DAMVIQNPRYQVTQFGKPVTLSCSQTLNHNVMYWYQQKSSQAPKLLFHYYDKDFNNEADTPDNFQSRRPNTSFCFLDIRSPGLGDTAMYLCATSGGLDEQFFGPGTRLTVL.

CDR3 protein: CANYRGTRATNEKLFF. The CDR3 nucleotides read TGTGCCAACTACAGGGGGACACGTGCAACTAATGAAAAACTGTTTTTT. This chain joins TRBV9 and TRBJ1-4; 8 bases map to TRBD1. Trimming removed 9 bases from V and 0 bases from J; junction bases left unmatched: 10. Germline-derived CDR1 and CDR2 are SGDLS and YYNGEE. This CDR3 spans 16 amino acids.

The V gene is TRBV5-1, the J gene TRBJ2-1, with D possibly being TRBD1 (6 bases). This CDR3 spans 15 amino acids. V was clipped by 3 bases and J by 4 bases, with 14 bases between them. Germline lookup yields CDR1 SGHRS and CDR2 YFSETQ. CDR3 bases: TGCGCCAGCAGCTGGACAGAATCGAAATACAATGAGCAGTTCTTC. Translated, it gives CASSWTESKYNEQFF.

V gene TRBV5-1 combines with J gene TRBJ1-4; TRBD1 is a possible D gene (5 bases). V lost 4 bases and J 4 bases, leaving 11 bases between the germline ends. The V gene's germline CDR1 is SGHRS and CDR2 YFSETQ. This CDR3 contains 14 residues. CDR3 nucleotide sequence: TGCGCCAGCAGCGTCGGGACGGATAATGAAAAACTGTTTTTT. It is translated as CASSVGTDNEKLFF. Based on the CDR3 plus reference TRBV5-1 and TRBJ1-4, the full variable domain is KAGVTQTPRYLIKTRGQQVTLSCSPISGHRSVSWYQQTPGQGLQFLFEYFSETQRNKGNFPGRFSGRQFSNSRSEMNVSTLELGDSALYLCASSVGTDNEKLFFGSGTQLSVL.

This clone was counted once. The genes are TRBV4-2 and TRBJ1-2; weak D call: TRBD1 (6 bases). The V gene lost 1 base and the J gene lost 2 bases, with 20 bases spanning the gap. The CDR3 consists of 18 residues. The V gene's germline CDR1 is LGHNA and CDR2 YNFKEQ. The chain's CDR3 is CASSQVVVSGGRNYGYTF. The CDR3 nucleotides are TGTGCCAGCAGCCAAGTTGTCGTGTCGGGGGGCAGAAACTATGGCTACACCTTC.

The chain links TRBV2 to TRBJ1-2, with D uncertain. V lost 4 bases, J lost 7 bases, and 22 bases lay in between. This CDR3 is 16 amino acids long. Germline CDR1 reads SNHLY; CDR2 reads FYNNEI. CDR3 bases: TGTGCCAGCAGTGTGGGCTTTCCGGGGAAGGGTCTTGGCTACACCTTC. Residues: CASSVGFPGKGLGYTF.

This clone is a singleton in its sample. The V gene is TRBV7-3, the J gene TRBJ1-1; D is undetermined. The CDR3 consists of 14 residues. V lost 5 bases and J 2 bases, leaving 12 bases between the germline ends. CDR1 is SGHTA, CDR2 FQGTGA, per germline. The CDR3 bases are TGTGCCAGCAGCCCTACGGGGTCTAACACTGAAGCTTTCTTT. Its translation is CASSPTGSNTEAFF.

The chain uses TRBV25-1 and TRBJ2-1, with 12 bases aligning to TRBD2. CDR1 and CDR2 from the germline V gene are MGHDK and SYGVNS. The CDR3 runs to 15 residues. Germline trimming cut 5 bases from V and 6 bases from J; bases unmatched to any gene: 5. Here the CDR3 DNA reads TGTGCCAGCAGTCCTAGCGGGAGGGCAGGCAATGAGCAGTTCTTC. Amino acid sequence: CASSPSGRAGNEQFF.

The rearrangement links TRBV19 to TRBJ1-1; D remains ambiguous. Trimming left V 5 bases short and J 9 bases short, with 10 bases between. The V gene's germline CDR1 is LNHDA and CDR2 SQIVND (reference sequence). This CDR3 contains 11 residues. CDR3 bases: TGTGCCAGTAGTTTCAAGACCAAAGCTTTCTTT. This codes for CASSFKTKAFF.

A few counts support this clone. CDR3 nucleotides: TGTGCCAGCAGTTTCGAGGGAGAGCGGACAGATACGCAGTATTTT. Amino acid sequence: CASSFEGERTDTQYF. This chain joins TRBV27 and TRBJ2-3, with D maybe TRBD2 (5 bases). CDR3 length: 15 residues. V dropped 3 bases and J dropped 3 bases, with 13 bases sitting between them. Germline lookup yields CDR1 MNHEY and CDR2 SMNVEV (reference sequence).

V and J are TRBV9 and TRBJ1-3; D is uncertain. This CDR3 spans 17 amino acids. Germline V gene data show CDR1 as SGDLS and CDR2 as YYNGEE. The V end lost 0 bases, the J end lost 1 base, and 14 bases lay between the germline ends. CDR3 loop: CASSVGPVVPSGNTIYF. CDR3 in DNA: TGTGCCAGCAGCGTAGGACCTGTAGTCCCTTCTGGAAACACCATATATTTT.

The table lists this clone with a count of one. The chain combines TRBV7-2 with TRBJ1-2; D gene uncertain. CDR1 SGHTA and CDR2 FQGNSA come from the germline V gene. CDR3 size: 14 residues. Trimming pared 3 bases from V and 8 bases from J, leaving 16 bases between. This chain's CDR3 is CASSFRALRAGYTF. The CDR3 nucleotides are TGTGCCAGCAGCTTCCGGGCCCTCCGGGCCGGCTACACCTTC.

This chain links TRBV6-6 with TRBJ1-2; a possible D gene is TRBD1 (5 bases). V was clipped by 2 bases and J by 6 bases, with 13 bases between them. Germline V gives CDR1 MNHNY, CDR2 SVGAGI (reference sequence). There are 14 residues in the CDR3. The CDR3 DNA reads as TGTGCCAGCAGTTACGGGCGGACACGGGATGGCTACACCTTC. It translates to CASSYGRTRDGYTF.

As for this clone: A single base is all that separates this from a far larger clone, so a read error is likely. In the same sample, other DNA sequences code for this CDR3. CDR3 nucleotide sequence: TGTGCCAGCAGCTTAGACGGGAGCACAGATACGCAGTATTTT. Translating gives CASSLDGSTDTQYF. This chain connects TRBV7-3 to TRBJ2-3; D is unclear. The V end was cut by 2 bases, the J end by 0 bases, with 6 bases between. The CDR3 sequence is 14 residues long. Germline V CDR1 and CDR2: SGHTA, FQGTGA.

This clone was seen more than once but under ten times. This sample also contains other DNA sequences that code for the same CDR3. The rearrangement links TRBV7-3 to TRBJ1-1, with 8 bases matching TRBD1. Unmatched junction bases numbered 5, after V lost 4 bases and J lost 1 base. This CDR3 region has 15 residues. The germline V gene encodes CDR1 SGHTA and CDR2 FQGTGA. The CDR3 sequence is CASSSTGTGNTEAFF. CDR3 nucleotides: TGTGCCAGCAGCTCCACCGGGACAGGGAACACTGAAGCTTTCTTT.

This chain links TRBV9 with TRBJ1-2; tentative D call: TRBD1 (6 bases). This CDR3 comprises 14 residues. Trimming shortened V by 3 bases and J by 0 bases, and 9 bases separated the two germline ends. Germline lookup yields CDR1 SGDLS and CDR2 YYNGEE. CDR3 sequence: CASSAGQPNYGYTF. In DNA form, the CDR3 reads TGTGCCAGCAGCGCCGGACAGCCTAACTATGGCTACACCTTC.

The chain joins TRBV9 to TRBJ2-5; TRBD2 agrees at 8 bases. Germline CDR1 reads SGDLS; CDR2 reads YYNGEE. The CDR3 runs to 21 residues. J lost 2 bases, V lost 3 bases, and 24 bases had no gene match. The CDR3 DNA reads as TGTGCCAGCAGCGAGAGGCCCATAACTCCCCCTCTTTCTAGCGGGCAAGAGACCCAGTACTTC. Translating gives CASSERPITPPLSSGQETQYF.

This clone showed up just a few times. V is TRBV7-2 and J is TRBJ2-7, with 7 bases fitting TRBD1. This CDR3 region has 14 residues. In germline, CDR1 is SGHTA, CDR2 FQGNSA. J was trimmed by 1 base and V by 5 bases; bases with no gene match: 5. The chain's CDR3 is CASSRGQISYEQYF. Here the CDR3 DNA reads TGTGCCAGCAGCCGGGGACAGATATCCTACGAGCAGTACTTC.

This rearrangement joins TRBV18 to TRBJ2-7; TRBD1 matches 9 bases. The CDR3 covers 14 residues. CDR1 KGHSH and CDR2 LQKENI come from the germline V gene. Unmatched junction bases numbered 5, after V lost 2 bases and J lost 6 bases. Written as DNA, the CDR3 is TGTGCCAGCTCACCAGGGACAGGGAGCTTCGAGCAGTACTTC. This codes for CASSPGTGSFEQYF.

The chain links TRBV30 to TRBJ2-3, with TRBD2 identical over 12 bases. V shed 5 bases, J shed 4 bases, and the junction held 7 bases outside the gene matches. The CDR3 loop spans 15 amino acids. CDR1 is GTSNPN, CDR2 SVGIG, per germline (reference sequence). The CDR3 DNA sequence: TGTGCCTGGCAAAGACTAGCGGGAGTGCCAGATACGCAGTATTTT. Protein product: CAWQRLAGVPDTQYF.